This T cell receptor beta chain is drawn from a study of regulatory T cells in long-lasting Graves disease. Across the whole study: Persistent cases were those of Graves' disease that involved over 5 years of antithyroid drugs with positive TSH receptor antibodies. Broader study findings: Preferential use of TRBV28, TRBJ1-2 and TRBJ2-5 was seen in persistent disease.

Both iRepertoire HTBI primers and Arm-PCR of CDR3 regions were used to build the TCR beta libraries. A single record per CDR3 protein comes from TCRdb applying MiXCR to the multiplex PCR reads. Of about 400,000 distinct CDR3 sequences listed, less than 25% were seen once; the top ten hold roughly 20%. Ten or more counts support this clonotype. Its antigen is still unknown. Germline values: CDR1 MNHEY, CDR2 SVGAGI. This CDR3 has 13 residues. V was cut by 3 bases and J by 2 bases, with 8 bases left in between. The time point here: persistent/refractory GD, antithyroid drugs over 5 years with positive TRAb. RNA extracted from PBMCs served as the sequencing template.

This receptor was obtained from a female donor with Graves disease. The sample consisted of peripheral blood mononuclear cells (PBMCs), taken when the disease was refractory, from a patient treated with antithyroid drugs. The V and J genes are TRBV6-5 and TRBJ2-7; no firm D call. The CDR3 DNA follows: TGTGCCAGCAGTTATGGCAGAGCCTACGAGCAGTACTTC. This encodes CASSYGRAYEQYF.